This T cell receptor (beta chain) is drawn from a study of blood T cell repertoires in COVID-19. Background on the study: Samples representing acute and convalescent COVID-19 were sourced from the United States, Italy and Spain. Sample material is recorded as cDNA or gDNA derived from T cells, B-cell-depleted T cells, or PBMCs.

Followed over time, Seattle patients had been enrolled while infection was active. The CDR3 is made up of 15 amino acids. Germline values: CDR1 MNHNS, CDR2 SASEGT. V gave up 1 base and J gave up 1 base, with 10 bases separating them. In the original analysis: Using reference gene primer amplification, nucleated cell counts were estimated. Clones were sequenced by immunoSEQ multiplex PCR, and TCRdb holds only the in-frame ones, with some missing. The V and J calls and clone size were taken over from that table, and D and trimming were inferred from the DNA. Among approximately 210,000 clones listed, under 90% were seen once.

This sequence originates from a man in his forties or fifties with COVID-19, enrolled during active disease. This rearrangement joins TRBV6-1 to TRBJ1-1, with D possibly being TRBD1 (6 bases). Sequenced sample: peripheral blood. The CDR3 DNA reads TGTGCCAGCAGTGAAGGGTGGACAGCGAACACTGAAGCTTTCTTT. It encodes CASSEGWTANTEAFF.